One TCR beta chain is described in this entry. Trimming stripped 5 bases from V and 0 bases from J, with 22 bases between. This CDR3 has 18 amino acids. The germline CDR1 and CDR2 sequences are MNHEY and SMNVEV (reference sequence). Through a sample-barcoded 5' primer and a J-beta primer mix, a second PCR was run for 7 to 11 cycles. Using its own MiXCR run on the 5' RACE reads, TCRdb lists one record per CDR3 protein. The sample yields about 1.6 million distinct CDR3 sequences, roughly 30% seen once. This record belongs to a study of blood T cells in healthy people across ages. Overall study: About one barcoded beta molecule per two T cells was the capture yield of template switching.

Whenever a sample was processed, at least 7 million PBMCs were isolated. The sequenced material came from blood. This clonotype originated in a woman between 25 and 40 years old in good health. The chain is built from TRBV27 and TRBJ1-1, with D perhaps matching TRBD1 (5 bases). The CDR3 bases are TGTGCCAGCAGTCGAGCCGTGGACATCGAACATTTGAACACTGAAGCTTTCTTT. It yields the protein CASSRAVDIEHLNTEAFF.